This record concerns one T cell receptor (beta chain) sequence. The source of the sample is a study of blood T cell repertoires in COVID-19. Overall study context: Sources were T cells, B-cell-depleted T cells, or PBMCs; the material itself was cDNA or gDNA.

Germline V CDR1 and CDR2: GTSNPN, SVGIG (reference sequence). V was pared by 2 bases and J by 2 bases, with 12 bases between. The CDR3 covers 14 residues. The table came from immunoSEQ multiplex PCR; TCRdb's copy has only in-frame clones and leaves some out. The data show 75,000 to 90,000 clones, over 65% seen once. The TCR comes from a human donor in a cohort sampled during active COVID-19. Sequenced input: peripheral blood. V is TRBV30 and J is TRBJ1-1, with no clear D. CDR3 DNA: TGTGCCTGGAGTAGCTCAAATTATAACACTGAAGCTTTCTTT. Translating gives CAWSSSNYNTEAFF.